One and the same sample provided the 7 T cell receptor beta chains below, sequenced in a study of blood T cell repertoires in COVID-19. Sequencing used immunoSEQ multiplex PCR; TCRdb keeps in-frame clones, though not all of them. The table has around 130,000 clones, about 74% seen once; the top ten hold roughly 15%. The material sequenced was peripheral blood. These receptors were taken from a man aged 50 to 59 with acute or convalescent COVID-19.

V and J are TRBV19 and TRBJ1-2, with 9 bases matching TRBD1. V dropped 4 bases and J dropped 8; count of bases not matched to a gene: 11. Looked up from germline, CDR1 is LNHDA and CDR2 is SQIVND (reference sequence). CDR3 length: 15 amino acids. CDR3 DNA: TGTGCCAGTAGTACCGGTCGGGACAGGGTGGGCGGCTACACCTTC. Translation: CASSTGRDRVGGYTF. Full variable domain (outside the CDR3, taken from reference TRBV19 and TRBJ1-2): DGGITQSPKYLFRKEGQNVTLSCEQNLNHDAMYWYRQDPGQGLRLIYYSQIVNDFQKGDIAEGYSVSREKKESFPLTVTSAQKNPTAFYLCASSTGRDRVGGYTFGSGTRLTVV.

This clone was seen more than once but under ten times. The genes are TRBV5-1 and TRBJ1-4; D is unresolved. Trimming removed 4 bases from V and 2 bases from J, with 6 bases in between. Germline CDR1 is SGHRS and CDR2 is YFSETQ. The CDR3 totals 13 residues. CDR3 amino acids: CASSGETNEKLFF. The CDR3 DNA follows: TGCGCCAGCAGCGGGGAGACTAATGAAAAACTGTTTTTT.

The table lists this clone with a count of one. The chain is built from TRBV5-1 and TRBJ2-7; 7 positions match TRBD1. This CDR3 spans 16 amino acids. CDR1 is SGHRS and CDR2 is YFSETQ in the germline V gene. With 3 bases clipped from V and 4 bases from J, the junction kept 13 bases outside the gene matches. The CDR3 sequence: CASSSRSDRSWYEQYF. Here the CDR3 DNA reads TGCGCCAGCAGCTCGCGGTCGGACAGGTCGTGGTACGAGCAGTACTTC.

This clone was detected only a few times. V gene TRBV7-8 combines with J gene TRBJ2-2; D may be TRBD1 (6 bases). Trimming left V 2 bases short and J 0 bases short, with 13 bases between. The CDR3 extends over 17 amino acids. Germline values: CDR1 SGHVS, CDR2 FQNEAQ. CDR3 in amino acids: CASSLTHTGPNTGELFF. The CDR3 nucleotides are TGTGCCAGCAGCTTAACACATACAGGGCCGAACACCGGGGAGCTGTTTTTT.

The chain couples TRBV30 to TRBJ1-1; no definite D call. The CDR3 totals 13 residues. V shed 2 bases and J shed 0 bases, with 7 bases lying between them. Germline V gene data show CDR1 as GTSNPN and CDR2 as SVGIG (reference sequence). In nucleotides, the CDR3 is TGTGCCTGGAGTCTTCACATGAACACTGAAGCTTTCTTT. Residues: CAWSLHMNTEAFF.

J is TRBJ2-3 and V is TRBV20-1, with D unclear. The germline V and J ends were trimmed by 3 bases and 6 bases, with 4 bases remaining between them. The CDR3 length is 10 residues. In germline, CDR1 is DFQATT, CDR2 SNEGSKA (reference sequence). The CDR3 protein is CSARADTQYF. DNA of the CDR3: TGCAGTGCTAGGGCCGATACGCAGTATTTT.

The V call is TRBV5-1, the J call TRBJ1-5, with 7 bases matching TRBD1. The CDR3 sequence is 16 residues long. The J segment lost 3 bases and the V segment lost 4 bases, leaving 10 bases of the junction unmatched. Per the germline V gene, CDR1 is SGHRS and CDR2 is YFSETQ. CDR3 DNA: TGCGCCAGCAGCCTTGGACAGGCGGGGTCCAATCAGCCCCAGCATTTT. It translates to CASSLGQAGSNQPQHF.